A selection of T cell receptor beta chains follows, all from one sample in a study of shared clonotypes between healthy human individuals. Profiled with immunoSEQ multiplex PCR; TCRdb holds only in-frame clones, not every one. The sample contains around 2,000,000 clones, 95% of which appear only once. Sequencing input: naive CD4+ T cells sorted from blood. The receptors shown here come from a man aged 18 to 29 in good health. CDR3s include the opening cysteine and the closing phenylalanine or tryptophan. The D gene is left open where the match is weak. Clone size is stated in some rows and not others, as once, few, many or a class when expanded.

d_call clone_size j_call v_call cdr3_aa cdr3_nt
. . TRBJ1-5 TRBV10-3 CAISESLWFRGNQPQHF TGTGCCATCAGTGAGTCTCTCTGGTTCCGGGGGAATCAGCCCCAGCATTTT
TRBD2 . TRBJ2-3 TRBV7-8 CASTLWGGSSTDTQYF TGTGCCAGCACCTTATGGGGGGGATCTAGCACAGATACGCAGTATTTT
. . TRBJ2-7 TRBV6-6 CASSYGGTAYEQYF TGTGCCAGCAGTTACGGCGGGACGGCCTACGAGCAGTACTTC
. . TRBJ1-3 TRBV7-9 CASSFHQGGVSSGNTIYF TGTGCCAGCAGCTTCCACCAGGGCGGCGTGAGCTCTGGAAACACCATATATTTT
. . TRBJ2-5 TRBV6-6 CASRSPGAQETQYF TGTGCCAGCAGGTCCCCAGGGGCACAAGAGACCCAGTACTTC
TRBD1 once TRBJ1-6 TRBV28 CASSSTGISYNSPLHF TGTGCCAGCAGTTCGACAGGGATCTCCTATAATTCACCCCTCCACTTT
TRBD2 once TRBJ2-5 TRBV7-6 CASSFGAGTTQETQYF TGTGCCAGCAGCTTCGGAGCCGGGACTACCCAGGAGACCCAGTACTTC
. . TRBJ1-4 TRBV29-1 CSVRRGINEKLFF TGCAGCGTGCGGAGGGGGATTAATGAAAAACTGTTTTTT
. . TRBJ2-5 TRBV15 CATSRDPGPGETQYF TGTGCCACCAGCAGAGATCCGGGTCCGGGTGAGACCCAGTACTTC
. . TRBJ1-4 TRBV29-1 CSVRDGINEKLFF TGCAGCGTCCGGGACGGCATTAATGAAAAACTGTTTTTT
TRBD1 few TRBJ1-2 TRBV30 CAWSQQGADGYTF TGTGCCTGGAGTCAACAGGGGGCGGATGGCTACACCTTC
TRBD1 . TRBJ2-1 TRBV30 CARGQEYNEQFF TGTGCCAGAGGACAGGAATACAATGAGCAGTTCTTC
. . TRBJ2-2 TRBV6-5 CASSRAGGELFF TGTGCCAGCAGTAGGGCGGGCGGGGAGCTGTTTTTT
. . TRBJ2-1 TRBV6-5 CASSYSQLNNEQFF TGTGCCAGCAGTTACTCACAGCTCAACAATGAGCAGTTCTTC
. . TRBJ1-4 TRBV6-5 CASSHAKKGEKLFF TGTGCCAGCAGTCACGCCAAGAAAGGGGAAAAACTGTTTTTT
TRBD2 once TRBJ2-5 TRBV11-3 CASSPGGAQETQYF TGTGCCAGCAGCCCCGGGGGGGCCCAAGAGACCCAGTACTTC
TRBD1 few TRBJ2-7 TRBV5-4 CASSFDRGRAGVEQYF TGTGCCAGCAGCTTCGACAGGGGCCGCGCCGGGGTGGAGCAGTACTTC
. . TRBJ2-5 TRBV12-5 CASGLGGATETQYF TGTGCTAGTGGTTTGGGGGGGGCCACAGAGACCCAGTACTTC
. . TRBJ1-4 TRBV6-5 CASRREKNEKLFF TGTGCCAGCCGTCGGGAGAAAAATGAAAAACTGTTTTTT
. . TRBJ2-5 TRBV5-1 CASSLGRAAKTQYF TGCGCCAGCAGCTTGGGTAGGGCGGCGAAGACCCAGTACTTC
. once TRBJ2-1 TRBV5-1 CASKRGGGPIFLYNEQFF TGCGCCAGCAAACGGGGCGGGGGCCCGATTTTTCTCTACAATGAGCAGTTCTTC
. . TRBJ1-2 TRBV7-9 CASSLNVGVYTF TGTGCCAGCAGCTTAAACGTAGGGGTCTACACCTTC
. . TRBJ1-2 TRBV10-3 CAISVWGANYGYTF TGTGCCATCAGTGTTTGGGGAGCTAACTATGGCTACACCTTC
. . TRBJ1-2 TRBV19 CASSIWPHGYTF TGTGCCAGTAGTATTTGGCCACATGGCTACACCTTC
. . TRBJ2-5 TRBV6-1 CASSTKAGSTQYF TGTGCCAGCAGTACGAAAGCAGGGTCGACCCAGTACTTC
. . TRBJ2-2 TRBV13 CASSPLRNTGELFF TGTGCCAGCAGCCCCCTCCGGAACACCGGGGAGCTGTTTTTT
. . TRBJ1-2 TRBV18 CASSPERAGYGYTF TGTGCCAGCTCACCAGAACGGGCGGGCTATGGCTACACCTTC
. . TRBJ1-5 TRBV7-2 CASSLAHNQPQHF TGTGCCAGCAGCTTAGCTCACAATCAGCCCCAGCATTTT
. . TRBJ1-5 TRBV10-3 CAISEDSTGNQPQHF TGTGCCATCAGTGAGGACTCAACGGGAAATCAGCCCCAGCATTTT
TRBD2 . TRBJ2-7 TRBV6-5 CASSYSTSGNSYEQYF TGTGCCAGCAGTTACTCGACTAGCGGGAACTCCTACGAGCAGTACTTC
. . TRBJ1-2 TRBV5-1 CASSQGAGDTNYGYTF TGCGCCAGCAGCCAAGGGGCAGGAGATACTAACTATGGCTACACCTTC